The 17 T cell receptor beta chains given below trace back to one sample, sequenced in a study of control samples from healthy donors and cancer patients. Using immunoSEQ multiplex PCR, the repertoire was profiled, and TCRdb retains in-frame clones only, with some absent. This table has 95,000 to 100,000 clones, around 89% appearing once. The sample comprised blood. These receptors were obtained from a man aged 25 to 40 in good health.

The rearrangement links TRBV2 to TRBJ2-1; D might be TRBD2 (5 bases). Trimming cost V 7 bases and J 4 bases, with 14 bases left between them. Per germline, CDR1 SNHLY and CDR2 FYNNEI. The CDR3 runs 14 residues. Here the CDR3 reads CASTTIPGYNEQFF. In nucleotides, the CDR3 is TGTGCCAGCACCACGATACCGGGATACAATGAGCAGTTCTTC.

The rearrangement joins TRBV9 to TRBJ2-3; possible D gene TRBD2, 5 bases. Trimming removed 3 bases from V and 2 bases from J, with 16 bases in between. The CDR3 is made up of 16 amino acids. Germline V lookup: CDR1 SGDLS, CDR2 YYNGEE. The CDR3 is CASSAGLARSTDTQYF. In DNA form, the CDR3 reads TGTGCCAGCAGCGCCGGTCTAGCAAGATCCACAGATACGCAGTATTTT.

The chain couples TRBV10-1 to TRBJ1-1; no clear D. The CDR3 is made up of 13 amino acids. V lost 6 bases to trimming and J lost 6 bases, with 14 bases between them. The germline V gene encodes CDR1 WNHNN and CDR2 SYGVQD (reference sequence). DNA of the CDR3: TGCGCCAGCAGGGGAACAGAGCTCTCTGAAGCTTTCTTT. The encoded protein is CASRGTELSEAFF.

V usage is TRBV12-3 or TRBV12-4 and J usage is TRBJ1-1; D unclear. The CDR3 has 11 amino acids. V was trimmed by 6 bases and J by 1 base, leaving 3 bases between them. CDR3 bases: TGTGCCAGCAGCACGAACACTGAAGCTTTCTTT. It is translated as CASSTNTEAFF.

This clone was seen a single time. The chain carries TRBV7-2 and TRBJ2-7, with D perhaps matching TRBD1 (6 bases). This CDR3 is built from 15 residues. In germline, CDR1 is SGHTA, CDR2 FQGNSA. Trimming left V 5 bases short and J 0 bases short, with 14 bases between. The CDR3 here is CASSIQGSSSYEQYF. CDR3 DNA: TGTGCCAGCAGCATTCAGGGGTCCAGCTCCTACGAGCAGTACTTC.

This chain joins TRBV30 and TRBJ1-3, with D unclear. This CDR3 is built from 13 residues. CDR1 is GTSNPN and CDR2 is SVGIG in the germline V gene (reference sequence). The germline V and J ends were trimmed by 6 bases and 0 bases, with 9 bases remaining between them. CDR3 residues: CACTRISGNTIYF. As DNA, the CDR3 is TGTGCCTGTACCAGGATCTCTGGAAACACCATATATTTT.

The chain has TRBV16 and TRBJ2-1, with D unclear. The CDR3 runs to 13 residues. In germline, CDR1 is KGHSY, CDR2 FQNENV. V was shortened by 4 bases and J by 10 bases, with 14 bases between the two germline ends. The CDR3 nucleotides are TGTGCCAGCAGCCTGATTGGTTTCGTGGAGCAGTTCTTC. Its protein is CASSLIGFVEQFF.

The V and J genes are TRBV6-5 and TRBJ2-1, with 12 bases that match TRBD2. The CDR3 loop spans 15 amino acids. CDR1 and CDR2 from the germline V gene are MNHEY and SVGAGI. Unmatched junction bases numbered 9, after V lost 7 bases and J lost 8 bases. The CDR3: CASTPGLAGRDEQFF. CDR3 nucleotides: TGTGCCAGCACCCCAGGACTAGCGGGACGCGATGAGCAGTTCTTC.

The chain has TRBV7-8 and TRBJ1-1; D is ambiguous. This CDR3 is 14 amino acids long. Germline V CDR1 and CDR2: SGHVS, FQNEAQ. The V and J ends lost 1 base and 5 bases respectively, with 11 bases between them. The CDR3 spells CASSLGGVGTEAFF. CDR3 in DNA: TGTGCCAGCAGCTTAGGAGGAGTAGGGACTGAAGCTTTCTTT. The complete variable domain, with remaining parts taken from reference TRBV7-8 and TRBJ1-1, reads GAGVSQSPRYKVAKRGQDVALRCDPISGHVSLFWYQQALGQGPEFLTYFQNEAQLDKSGLPSDRFFAERPEGSVSTLKIQRTQQEDSAVYLCASSLGGVGTEAFFGQGTRLTVV.

This chain links TRBV5-5 with TRBJ1-5; no definite D call. This CDR3 spans 15 amino acids. Per germline, CDR1 SGHKS and CDR2 YYEKEE (reference sequence). V lost 0 bases to trimming and J lost 0 bases, with 7 bases between them. The CDR3 nucleotides read TGTGCCAGCAGCTTGGCGACAACTAGCAATCAGCCCCAGCATTTT. Amino acids: CASSLATTSNQPQHF. Supplemented by reference TRBV5-5 and TRBJ1-5, the full variable domain reads DAGVTQSPTHLIKTRGQQVTLRCSPISGHKSVSWYQQVLGQGPQFIFQYYEKEERGRGNFPDRFSARQFPNYSSELNVNALLLGDSALYLCASSLATTSNQPQHFGDGTRLSIL.

This clone was detected only once. This sequence joins TRBV30 and TRBJ2-1, with D tentatively TRBD1 (6 bases). Germline CDR1 and CDR2: GTSNPN and SVGIG (reference sequence). The V end was cut by 3 bases, the J end by 4 bases, with 13 bases between. This CDR3 has 14 amino acids. CDR3 in amino acids: CAWRGRGGYNEQFF. For the CDR3, the DNA is TGTGCCTGGAGGGGACGAGGGGGTTACAATGAGCAGTTCTTC. Supplemented by reference TRBV30 and TRBJ2-1, the full variable domain reads SQTIHQWPATLVQPVGSPLSLECTVEGTSNPNLYWYRQAAGRGLQLLFYSVGIGQISSEVPQNLSASRPQDRQFILSSKKLLLSDSGFYLCAWRGRGGYNEQFFGPGTRLTVL.

V gene TRBV4-1 combines with J gene TRBJ1-2, with D perhaps TRBD1 (6 bases). CDR1 is MGHRA and CDR2 is YSYEKL in the germline V gene. This CDR3 comprises 17 residues. V was cut by 0 bases and J by 5 bases, with 19 bases left in between. CDR3 in DNA: TGCGCCAGCAGCCAAGAAGAGAGAACAGGGTACTTATATGGCTACACCTTC. Protein: CASSQEERTGYLYGYTF.

This clone was detected once. The chain uses TRBV29-1 and TRBJ2-2; D may be TRBD1 (6 bases). The germline V gene encodes CDR1 SQVTM and CDR2 ANQGSEA. V lost 1 base and J 3 bases, leaving 9 bases between the germline ends. The CDR3 has 14 amino acids. CDR3 sequence (DNA): TGCAGCGTTGAAGGGACAGACTACACCGGGGAGCTGTTTTTT. Encoded protein: CSVEGTDYTGELFF.

V and J are TRBV5-6 and TRBJ1-3; 8 nucleotides line up with TRBD1. V lost 4 bases, J lost 2 bases, and 8 bases stayed unmatched. The CDR3 contains 16 residues. Germline V gives CDR1 SGHDT, CDR2 YYEEEE. The CDR3 DNA sequence: TGTGCCAGCAGCCCCAGGGGGCGTAAAACTGGAAACACCATATATTTT. Protein product: CASSPRGRKTGNTIYF.

The gene calls are TRBV6-5 and TRBJ2-5, with D maybe TRBD1 (5 bases). CDR3 length: 10 amino acids. Trimming removed 8 bases from V and 4 bases from J, with 5 bases in between. From germline, CDR1 is MNHEY and CDR2 SVGAGI. CDR3 in amino acids: CASDRETQYF. CDR3 DNA: TGTGCCAGCGACAGAGAGACCCAGTACTTC.

The V call is TRBV15, the J call TRBJ2-2, with D possibly TRBD2 on 5 matching bases. V was trimmed by 4 bases and J by 5 bases, leaving 8 bases between them. The germline V gene encodes CDR1 LNHNV and CDR2 YYDKDF (reference sequence). The CDR3 is made up of 13 amino acids. CDR3 sequence (DNA): TGTGCCACCAGCAACCGGGAAACCGGGGAGCTGTTTTTT. Translated, it gives CATSNRETGELFF.

This rearrangement joins TRBV5-1 to TRBJ1-1; D remains unclear. The CDR3 has 15 amino acids. Germline CDR1 reads SGHRS; CDR2 reads YFSETQ. The V end was cut by 5 bases, the J end by 0 bases, with 14 bases between. Here the CDR3 DNA reads TGCGCCAGCAGTCCTCGGACCGATATGAACACTGAAGCTTTCTTT. It is translated as CASSPRTDMNTEAFF.